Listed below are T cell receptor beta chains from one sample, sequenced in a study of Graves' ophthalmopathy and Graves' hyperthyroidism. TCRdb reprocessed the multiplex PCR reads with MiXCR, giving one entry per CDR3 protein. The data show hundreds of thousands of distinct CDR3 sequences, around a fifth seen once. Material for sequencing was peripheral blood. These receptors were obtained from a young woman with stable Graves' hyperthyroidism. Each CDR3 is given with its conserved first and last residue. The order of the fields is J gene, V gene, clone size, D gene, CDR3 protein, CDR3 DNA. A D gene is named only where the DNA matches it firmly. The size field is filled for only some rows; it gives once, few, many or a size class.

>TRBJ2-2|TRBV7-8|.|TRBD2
CASSPSHRRLARELFF
TGTGCCAGCAGCCCCTCTCACCGAAGACTAGCCCGGGAGCTGTTTTTT
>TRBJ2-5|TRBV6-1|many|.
CASSKGGGTQETQYF
TGTGCCAGCAGTAAAGGTGGGGGAACCCAAGAGACCCAGTACTTC
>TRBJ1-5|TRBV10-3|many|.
CAIRQYSNQPQHF
TGTGCCATCCGTCAATATAGCAATCAGCCCCAGCATTTT
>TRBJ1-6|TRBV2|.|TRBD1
CARQGAENSPLHF
TGTGCCCGACAGGGCGCGGAGAATTCACCCCTCCACTTT
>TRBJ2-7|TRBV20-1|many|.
CSARDSRKSRAEQYF
TGCAGTGCTAGAGATAGTCGGAAGAGTCGGGCCGAGCAGTACTTC
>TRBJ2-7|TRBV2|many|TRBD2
CASSPNSGRLYEQYF
TGTGCCAGCAGTCCCAACAGCGGGAGACTCTACGAGCAGTACTTC
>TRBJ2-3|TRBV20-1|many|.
CSARDTGTFGDTQYF
TGCAGTGCTAGAGATACCGGGACCTTCGGAGATACGCAGTATTTT
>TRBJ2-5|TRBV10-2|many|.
CASSESREETQYF
TGCGCCAGCAGTGAATCAAGGGAAGAGACCCAGTACTTC
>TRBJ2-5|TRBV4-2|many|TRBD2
CASSQDMAGGEETQYF
TGTGCCAGCAGCCAAGATATGGCGGGAGGGGAAGAGACCCAGTACTTC
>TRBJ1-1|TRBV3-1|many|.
CASSHRSVTEAFF
TGTGCCAGCAGCCACCGGTCGGTCACTGAAGCTTTCTTT
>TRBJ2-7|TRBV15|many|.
CATSRDRGCEQYF
TGTGCCACCAGCAGAGATCGGGGGTGCGAGCAGTACTTC
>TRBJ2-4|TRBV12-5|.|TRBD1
CASGLDPGQGCKNIQYF
TGTGCTAGTGGTTTGGACCCGGGACAGGGATGCAAAAACATTCAGTACTTC
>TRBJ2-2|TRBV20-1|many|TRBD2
CSARVPGLASGELFF
TGCAGTGCTAGAGTACCGGGACTAGCGTCCGGGGAGCTGTTTTTT
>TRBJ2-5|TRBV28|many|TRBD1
CASSRPGGGETQYF
TGTGCCAGCAGCCGCCCAGGGGGCGGAGAGACCCAGTACTTC
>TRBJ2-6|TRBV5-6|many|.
CASSLTQGSGANVLTF
TGTGCCAGCAGCTTGACACAGGGCTCTGGGGCCAACGTCCTGACTTTC
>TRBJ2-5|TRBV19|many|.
CASKNSRGVETQYF
TGTGCCAGTAAAAACTCCAGGGGAGTAGAGACCCAGTACTTC
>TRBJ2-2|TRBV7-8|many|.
CASPWKGSGELFF
TGTGCCAGCCCCTGGAAAGGGAGTGGGGAGCTGTTTTTT
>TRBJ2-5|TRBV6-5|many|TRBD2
CASSYLSGSPQETQYF
TGTGCCAGCAGTTACCTGAGCGGGAGCCCTCAAGAGACCCAGTACTTC
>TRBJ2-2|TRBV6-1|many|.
CASRSSGDAGELFF
TGTGCCAGCAGGTCGTCAGGGGATGCCGGGGAGCTGTTTTTT
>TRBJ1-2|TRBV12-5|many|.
CASGLVRLGVPPYGYTF
TGTGCTAGTGGTTTGGTACGACTCGGGGTGCCCCCCTATGGCTACACCTTC
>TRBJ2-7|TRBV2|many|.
CASSEPARSQTYEQYF
TGTGCCAGCAGTGAGCCAGCCAGGTCACAAACCTACGAGCAGTACTTC
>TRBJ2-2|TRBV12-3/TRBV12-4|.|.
CASSSLGGSYTGELFF
TGTGCCAGCAGTTCCCTCGGGGGCAGTTACACCGGGGAGCTGTTTTTT
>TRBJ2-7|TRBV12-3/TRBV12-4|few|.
CASSLRGAASYEQYF
TGTGCCAGCAGTTTAAGGGGAGCGGCCTCCTACGAGCAGTACTTC
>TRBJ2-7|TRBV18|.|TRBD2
CASSPGLAGNYEQYF
TGTGCCAGCTCACCCGGACTAGCGGGAAACTACGAGCAGTACTTC